The 21 T cell receptor beta chains given below trace back to one sample, sequenced in a study of T cell responses to AZD1222 COVID-19 vaccine. Clones were sequenced by immunoSEQ multiplex PCR, and TCRdb holds only the in-frame ones, with some missing. This table holds fewer than 100,000 clones, about nine tenths found once. Sequencing used peripheral blood, obtained 28 days after the second AZD1222 dose. These receptors all come from an adult who received the AZD1222 COVID-19 vaccine.

The genes are TRBV18 and TRBJ2-1; 7 bases are a match to TRBD1. Trimming at V came to 3 bases and at J to 5 bases, leaving 7 bases not matched to a gene. Germline values: CDR1 KGHSH, CDR2 LQKENI. This CDR3 is 15 amino acids long. This CDR3 is CASSPYRGPDNEQFF. CDR3 in DNA: TGTGCCAGCTCACCCTACAGGGGTCCTGACAATGAGCAGTTCTTC. Using reference TRBV18 and TRBJ2-1 for the parts outside the CDR3, the full variable domain is NAGVMQNPRHLVRRRGQEARLRCSPMKGHSHVYWYRQLPEEGLKFMVYLQKENIIDESGMPKERFSAEFPKEGPSILRIQQVVRGDSAAYFCASSPYRGPDNEQFFGPGTRLTVL.

This sequence joins TRBV28 and TRBJ2-1; TRBD1 matches 10 bases. Germline V gene sequence: CDR1 MDHEN, CDR2 SYDVKM. The CDR3 extends over 14 amino acids. Germline trimming cut 7 bases from V and 9 bases from J; bases unmatched to any gene: 9. DNA for the CDR3: TGTGCCAGCACCCTGGACAGGGGGACCGGTGAGCAGTTCTTC. Protein: CASTLDRGTGEQFF.

The chain combines TRBV7-2 with TRBJ1-5; D is perhaps TRBD1 (6 bases). The germline V and J ends were trimmed by 4 bases and 6 bases, with 16 bases remaining between them. CDR1 SGHTA and CDR2 FQGNSA come from the germline V gene. The CDR3 spans 15 residues. CDR3 sequence (DNA): TGTGCCAGCAGCTCTCAGGGGAGGGCTGCTCAGCCCCAGCATTTT. Translated: CASSSQGRAAQPQHF.

The chain carries TRBV5-1 and TRBJ2-7, with 9 nucleotides matching TRBD2. CDR1 is SGHRS, CDR2 YFSETQ, per germline. J gave up 8 bases and V 4 bases, and 4 bases lay outside the gene matches. This CDR3 is built from 12 residues. CDR3 nucleotides: TGCGCCAGCAGCCCTAGCGGGGTACAGCAGTACTTC. It is translated as CASSPSGVQQYF.

V is TRBV18 and J is TRBJ1-5; 7 bases are shared with TRBD1. J gave up 4 bases and V 5 bases, and 11 bases lay outside the gene matches. The germline gives CDR1 KGHSH, CDR2 LQKENI. The length of the CDR3 is 16 residues. The CDR3 region has the DNA TGTGCCAGCTCATCCACTCCGGGACAGTTAAATCAGCCCCAGCATTTT. Amino acid sequence: CASSSTPGQLNQPQHF.

This chain links TRBV5-4 with TRBJ1-2; 12 nucleotides agree with TRBD1. The CDR3 is 17 amino acids. J lost 4 bases, V lost 3 bases, and 10 bases had no gene match. Germline CDR1 reads SGHNT; CDR2 reads YYREEE (reference sequence). DNA for the CDR3: TGTGCCAGCAGCTCGGGACAGGGGGCGAAACTACTCTATGGCTACACCTTC. It yields the protein CASSSGQGAKLLYGYTF.

The CDR3 DNA sequence: TGTGCCAGCAGCTTTCTAGCTCAGCCCCAGCATTTT. This translates into CASSFLAQPQHF. The genes are TRBV7-2 and TRBJ1-5; D unclear. V was cut by 3 bases and J by 6 bases, with 6 bases left in between. CDR1 SGHTA and CDR2 FQGNSA come from the germline V gene. The CDR3 is made up of 12 amino acids. Using reference TRBV7-2 and TRBJ1-5 for the parts outside the CDR3, the full variable domain is GAGVSQSPSNKVTEKGKDVELRCDPISGHTALYWYRQSLGQGLEFLIYFQGNSAPDKSGLPSDRFSAERTGGSVSTLTIQRTQQEDSAVYLCASSFLAQPQHFGDGTRLSIL.

The genes are TRBV24-1 and TRBJ2-1; D ambiguous. V shed 4 bases and J shed 4 bases, with 7 bases lying between them. This CDR3 region has 13 residues. Germline CDR1 and CDR2: KGHDR and SFDVKD. The CDR3 DNA reads as TGTGCCACCAGTGACTATAGGTACAATGAGCAGTTCTTC. Translation gives CATSDYRYNEQFF.

The V gene is TRBV19, the J gene TRBJ2-2; D gene unclear. The CDR3 covers 14 residues. In germline, CDR1 is LNHDA, CDR2 SQIVND (reference sequence). Trimming shortened V by 7 bases and J by 1 base, and 10 bases separated the two germline ends. The CDR3 region is CASTTALNTGELFF. CDR3 nucleotides: TGTGCCAGTACCACAGCGTTGAACACCGGGGAGCTGTTTTTT.

V usage is TRBV7-9 and J usage is TRBJ1-1; possibly TRBD1 for D (6 bases). The CDR3 covers 14 residues. Trimming shortened V by 5 bases and J by 4 bases, and 14 bases separated the two germline ends. Germline V gene lookup returns CDR1 SEHNR and CDR2 FQNEAQ (reference sequence). DNA for the CDR3: TGTGCCAGCAGCGCTACAGGGTTGGGCACTGAAGCTTTCTTT. Its translation is CASSATGLGTEAFF. The full variable domain, completed using reference TRBV7-9 and TRBJ1-1, is DTGVSQNPRHKITKRGQNVTFRCDPISEHNRLYWYRQTLGQGPEFLTYFQNEAQLEKSRLLSDRFSAERPKGSFSTLEIQRTEQGDSAMYLCASSATGLGTEAFFGQGTRLTVV.

The chain recombines TRBV2 with TRBJ1-2; possibly TRBD1 for D (5 bases). V was clipped by 7 bases and J by 7 bases, with 19 bases between them. The CDR3 extends over 14 amino acids. CDR1 SNHLY and CDR2 FYNNEI come from the germline V gene. The CDR3 loop reads CASTTGRTLPGYTF. The CDR3 region has the DNA TGTGCCAGCACTACGGGCAGGACACTTCCTGGCTACACCTTC.

The chain employs TRBV27 and TRBJ1-1; D uncertain. This CDR3 contains 14 residues. From germline, CDR1 is MNHEY and CDR2 SMNVEV (reference sequence). V shed 6 bases and J shed 7 bases, with 18 bases lying between them. Written as DNA, the CDR3 is TGTGCCAGCAGCCCTCACCGGAGGGAGGGTGAAGCTTTCTTT. Translating it yields CASSPHRREGEAFF.

This clone was picked up one time. The chain couples TRBV3-1 (or the pseudogene TRBV3-2) to TRBJ1-1, with 10 bases that match TRBD1. With 1 base clipped from V and 5 bases from J, the junction kept 4 bases outside the gene matches. The CDR3 runs to 15 residues. From germline, CDR1 is LGHDT and CDR2 YNNKEL (reference sequence). The CDR3 nucleotides are TGTGCCAGCAGCCAAGGAGGGACAGGGGTTACTGAAGCTTTCTTT. Translation: CASSQGGTGVTEAFF.

This chain connects TRBV4-3 to TRBJ2-2; D may be TRBD1 (6 bases). This CDR3 contains 17 residues. Germline V gene lookup returns CDR1 LGHNA and CDR2 YSLEER. V lost 0 bases, J lost 1 base, and 12 bases lay in between. The CDR3, as DNA: TGCGCCAGCAGCCAAGAGACCCCGGGACAGAACACCGGGGAGCTGTTTTTT. It is translated as CASSQETPGQNTGELFF.

This clone has more than one count but fewer than ten. This rearrangement joins TRBV7-2 to TRBJ2-7; D uncertain. The germline V and J ends were trimmed by 4 bases and 2 bases, with 12 bases remaining between them. There are 14 residues in the CDR3. Germline lookup yields CDR1 SGHTA and CDR2 FQGNSA. DNA for the CDR3: TGTGCCAGCAGCTCGAGCTGGACGGCCTACGAGCAGTACTTC. Its protein product is CASSSSWTAYEQYF.

The J gene is TRBJ1-5, the V gene TRBV2; D unresolved. Deletions cut 1 base from V and 3 bases from J, with 7 bases between. This CDR3 has 14 residues. The V gene's germline CDR1 is SNHLY and CDR2 FYNNEI. The CDR3 is CASSEGQFNQPQHF. CDR3 DNA: TGTGCCAGCAGTGAAGGGCAGTTCAATCAGCCCCAGCATTTT.

The rearrangement joins TRBV19 to TRBJ1-5; no clear D gene. The CDR3 runs 15 residues. Germline V gene sequence: CDR1 LNHDA, CDR2 SQIVND (reference sequence). V was pared by 4 bases and J by 4 bases, with 14 bases between. Written as DNA, the CDR3 is TGTGCCAGTAGTACCCCGGGCAGCCCAAATCAGCCCCAGCATTTT. Translating gives CASSTPGSPNQPQHF.

J is TRBJ2-7 and V is TRBV3-1 (or the pseudogene TRBV3-2); 9 positions match TRBD1. The CDR3 is 17 residues long. In germline, CDR1 is LGHDT, CDR2 YNNKEL (reference sequence). The junction had 6 bases not matched to a gene; V was cut back by 0 bases and J by 0 bases. In DNA, the CDR3 is TGTGCCAGCAGCCAAGACCTAGGACAGGGGAGCTCCTACGAGCAGTACTTC. It codes for CASSQDLGQGSSYEQYF.

The V gene is TRBV28, the J gene TRBJ2-7; D is uncertain. This CDR3 has 15 residues. With 6 bases removed from V and 2 bases from J, the gap between germline ends came to 17 bases. Looked up from germline, CDR1 is MDHEN and CDR2 is SYDVKM. The DNA for the CDR3 is TGTGCCAGCAGGACCACCGGGCACGGAACCTACGAGCAGTACTTC. Protein sequence: CASRTTGHGTYEQYF.

The chain employs TRBV3-1 (or the pseudogene TRBV3-2) and TRBJ1-6; no firm D call. CDR3 length: 15 residues. Germline V gives CDR1 LGHDT, CDR2 YNNKEL (reference sequence). The V end was cut by 4 bases, the J end by 3 bases, with 10 bases between. The CDR3 here is CASSPRGIYNSPLHF. The DNA of the CDR3 is TGTGCCAGCAGCCCCCGCGGAATCTATAATTCACCCCTCCACTTT.

The chain joins TRBV5-1 to TRBJ2-3, with D unresolved. There are 14 residues in the CDR3. The germline gives CDR1 SGHRS, CDR2 YFSETQ. The germline V and J ends were trimmed by 0 bases and 1 base, with 6 bases remaining between them. The CDR3: CASSLEGGTDTQYF. The CDR3 bases are TGCGCCAGCAGCTTGGAGGGTGGCACAGATACGCAGTATTTT. The full variable domain, in which reference TRBV5-1 and TRBJ2-3 provide the parts outside the CDR3, is KAGVTQTPRYLIKTRGQQVTLSCSPISGHRSVSWYQQTPGQGLQFLFEYFSETQRNKGNFPGRFSGRQFSNSRSEMNVSTLELGDSALYLCASSLEGGTDTQYFGPGTRLTVL.